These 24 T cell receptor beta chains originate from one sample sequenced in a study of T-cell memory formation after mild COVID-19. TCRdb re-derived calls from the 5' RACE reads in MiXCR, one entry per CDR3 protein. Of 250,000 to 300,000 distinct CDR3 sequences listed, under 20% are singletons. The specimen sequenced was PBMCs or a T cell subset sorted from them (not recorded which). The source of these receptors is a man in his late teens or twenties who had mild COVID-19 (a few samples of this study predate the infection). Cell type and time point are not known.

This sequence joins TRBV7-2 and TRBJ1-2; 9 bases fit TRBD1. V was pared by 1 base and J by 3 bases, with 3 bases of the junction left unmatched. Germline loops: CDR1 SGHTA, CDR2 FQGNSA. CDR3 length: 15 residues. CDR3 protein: CASSLGGQGDYGYTF. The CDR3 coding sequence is TGTGCCAGCAGCTTAGGGGGACAGGGCGACTATGGCTACACCTTC. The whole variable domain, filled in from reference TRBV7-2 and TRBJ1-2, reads GAGVSQSPSNKVTEKGKDVELRCDPISGHTALYWYRQSLGQGLEFLIYFQGNSAPDKSGLPSDRFSAERTGGSVSTLTIQRTQQEDSAVYLCASSLGGQGDYGYTFGSGTRLTVV.

DNA of the CDR3: TGCGCCAGCAGCCAAGATTATGGCAGTGAAGCTTTCTTT. It translates to CASSQDYGSEAFF. The chain uses TRBV4-3 and TRBJ1-1; D is ambiguous. CDR3 length: 13 amino acids. Germline CDR1 is LGHNA and CDR2 is YSLEER. The ends were cut back, 0 bases at V and 7 bases at J, with 9 bases in the middle.

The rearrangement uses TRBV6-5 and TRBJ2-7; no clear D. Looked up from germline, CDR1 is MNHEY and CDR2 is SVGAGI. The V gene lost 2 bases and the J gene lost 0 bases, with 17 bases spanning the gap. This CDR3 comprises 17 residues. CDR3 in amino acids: CASSYGSPTDGSYEQYF. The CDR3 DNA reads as TGTGCCAGCAGTTACGGATCACCAACGGACGGCTCCTACGAGCAGTACTTC.

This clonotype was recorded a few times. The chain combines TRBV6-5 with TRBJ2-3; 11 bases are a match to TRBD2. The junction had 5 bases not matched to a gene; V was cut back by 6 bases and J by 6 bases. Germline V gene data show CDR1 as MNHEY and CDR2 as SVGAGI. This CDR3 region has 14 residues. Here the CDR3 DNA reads TGTGCCAGCAGCGTAGCGGGGGGGCAGGATACGCAGTATTTT. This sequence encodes CASSVAGGQDTQYF.

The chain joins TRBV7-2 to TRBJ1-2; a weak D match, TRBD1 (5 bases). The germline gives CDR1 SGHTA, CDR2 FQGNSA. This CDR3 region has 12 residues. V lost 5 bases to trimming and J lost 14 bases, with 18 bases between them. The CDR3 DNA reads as TGTGCCAGCAGCCCCCGGGACGGCTTACAGACCTTC. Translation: CASSPRDGLQTF.

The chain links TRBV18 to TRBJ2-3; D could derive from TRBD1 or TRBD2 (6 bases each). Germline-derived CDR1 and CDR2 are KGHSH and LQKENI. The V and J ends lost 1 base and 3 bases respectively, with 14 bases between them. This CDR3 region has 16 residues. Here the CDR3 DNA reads TGTGCCAGCTCACCACTGACTAGAGGGACAACAGATACGCAGTATTTT. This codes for CASSPLTRGTTDTQYF.

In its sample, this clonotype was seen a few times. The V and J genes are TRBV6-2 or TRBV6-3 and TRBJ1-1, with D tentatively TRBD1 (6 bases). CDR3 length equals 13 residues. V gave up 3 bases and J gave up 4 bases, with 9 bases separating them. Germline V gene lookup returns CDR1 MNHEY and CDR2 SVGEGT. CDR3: CASSYQGPTEAFF. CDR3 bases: TGTGCCAGCAGTTATCAGGGGCCCACTGAAGCTTTCTTT.

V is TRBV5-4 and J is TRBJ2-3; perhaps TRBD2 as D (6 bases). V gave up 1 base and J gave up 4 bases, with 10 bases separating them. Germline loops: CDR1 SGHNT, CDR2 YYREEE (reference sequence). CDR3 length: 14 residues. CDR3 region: CASSLKAGPDTQYF. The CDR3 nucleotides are TGTGCCAGCAGCTTGAAGGCGGGGCCAGATACGCAGTATTTT.

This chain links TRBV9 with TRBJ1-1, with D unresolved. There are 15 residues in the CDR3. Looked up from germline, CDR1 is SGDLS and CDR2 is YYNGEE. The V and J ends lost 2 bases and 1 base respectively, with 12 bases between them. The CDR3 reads CASSVSAITNTEAFF. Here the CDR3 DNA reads TGTGCCAGCAGCGTTAGTGCAATCACGAACACTGAAGCTTTCTTT.

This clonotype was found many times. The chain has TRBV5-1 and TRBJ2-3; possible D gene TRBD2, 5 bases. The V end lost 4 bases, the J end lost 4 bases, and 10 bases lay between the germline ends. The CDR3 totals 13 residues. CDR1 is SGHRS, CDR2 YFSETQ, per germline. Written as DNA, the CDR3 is TGCGCCAGCAGCACTGAGGGATCAGATACGCAGTATTTT. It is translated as CASSTEGSDTQYF.

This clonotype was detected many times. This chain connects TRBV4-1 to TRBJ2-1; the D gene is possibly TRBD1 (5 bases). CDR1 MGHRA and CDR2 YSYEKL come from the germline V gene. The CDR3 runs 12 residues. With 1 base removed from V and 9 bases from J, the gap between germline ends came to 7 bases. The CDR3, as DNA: TGCGCCAGCAGCCAAGGGGGCGGTGAGCAGTTCTTC. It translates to CASSQGGGEQFF.

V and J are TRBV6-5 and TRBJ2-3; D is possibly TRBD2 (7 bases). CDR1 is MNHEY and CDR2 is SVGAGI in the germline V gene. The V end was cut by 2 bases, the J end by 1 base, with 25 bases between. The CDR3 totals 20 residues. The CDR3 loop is CASSYRMGKKQGGRTDTQYF. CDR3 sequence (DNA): TGTGCCAGCAGTTACCGGATGGGGAAGAAACAGGGAGGGCGCACAGATACGCAGTATTTT.

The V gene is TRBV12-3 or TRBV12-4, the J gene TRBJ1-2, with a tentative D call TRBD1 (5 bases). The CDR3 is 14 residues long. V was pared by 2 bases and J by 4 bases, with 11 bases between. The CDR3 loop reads CASSLQGRGYGYTF. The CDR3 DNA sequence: TGTGCCAGCAGTTTACAGGGACGGGGCTATGGCTACACCTTC.

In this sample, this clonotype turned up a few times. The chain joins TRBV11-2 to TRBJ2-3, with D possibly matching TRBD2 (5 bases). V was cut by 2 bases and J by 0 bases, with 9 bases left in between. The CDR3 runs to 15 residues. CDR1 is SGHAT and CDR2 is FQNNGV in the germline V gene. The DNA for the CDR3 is TGTGCCAGCAGCTTAAGTCCGGGGAGCACAGATACGCAGTATTTT. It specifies CASSLSPGSTDTQYF.

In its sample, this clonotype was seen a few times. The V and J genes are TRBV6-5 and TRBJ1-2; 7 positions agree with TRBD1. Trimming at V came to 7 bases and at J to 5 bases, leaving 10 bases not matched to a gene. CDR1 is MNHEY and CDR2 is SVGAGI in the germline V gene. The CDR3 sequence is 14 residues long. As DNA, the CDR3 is TGTGCCAGCACCTCCGGGACAGTGGGATATGGCTACACCTTC. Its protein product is CASTSGTVGYGYTF.

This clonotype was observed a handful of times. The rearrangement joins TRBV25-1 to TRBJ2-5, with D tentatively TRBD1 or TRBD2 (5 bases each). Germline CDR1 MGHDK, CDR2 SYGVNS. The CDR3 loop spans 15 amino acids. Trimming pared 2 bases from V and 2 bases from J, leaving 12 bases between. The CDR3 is CASSEGRDAQETQYF. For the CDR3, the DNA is TGTGCCAGCAGTGAAGGTCGGGACGCACAAGAGACCCAGTACTTC.

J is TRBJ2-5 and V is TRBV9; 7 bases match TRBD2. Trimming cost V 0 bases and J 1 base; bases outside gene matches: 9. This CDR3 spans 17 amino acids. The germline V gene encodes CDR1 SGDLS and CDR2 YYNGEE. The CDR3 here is CASSVGAWTGGQETQYF. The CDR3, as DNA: TGTGCCAGCAGCGTAGGGGCTTGGACGGGGGGCCAAGAGACCCAGTACTTC.

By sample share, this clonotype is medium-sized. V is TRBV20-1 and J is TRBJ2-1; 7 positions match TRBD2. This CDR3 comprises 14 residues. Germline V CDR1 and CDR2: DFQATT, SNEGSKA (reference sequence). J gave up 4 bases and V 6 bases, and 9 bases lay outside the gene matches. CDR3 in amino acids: CSAKNSGGYNEQFF. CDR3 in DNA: TGCAGTGCCAAGAACTCGGGGGGATACAATGAGCAGTTCTTC.

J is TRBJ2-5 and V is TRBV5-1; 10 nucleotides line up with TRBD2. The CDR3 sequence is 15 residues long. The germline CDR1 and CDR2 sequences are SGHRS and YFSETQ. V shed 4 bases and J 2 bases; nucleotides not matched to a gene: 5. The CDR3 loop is CASSVLAGPQETQYF. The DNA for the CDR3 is TGCGCCAGCAGCGTACTAGCGGGGCCTCAAGAGACCCAGTACTTC.

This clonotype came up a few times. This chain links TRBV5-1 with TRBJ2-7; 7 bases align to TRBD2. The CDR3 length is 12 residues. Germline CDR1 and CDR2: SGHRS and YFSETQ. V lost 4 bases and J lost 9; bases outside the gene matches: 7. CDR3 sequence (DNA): TGCGCCAGCAGCCCTGGGAGGGTGGCGCAGTACGTC. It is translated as CASSPGRVAQYV.

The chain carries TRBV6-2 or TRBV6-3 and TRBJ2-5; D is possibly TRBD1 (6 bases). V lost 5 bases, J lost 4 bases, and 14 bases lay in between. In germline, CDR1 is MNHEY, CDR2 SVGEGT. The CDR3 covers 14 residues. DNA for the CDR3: TGTGCCAGCAGTGCCGGGACATTTCCAGAGACCCAGTACTTC. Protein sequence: CASSAGTFPETQYF.

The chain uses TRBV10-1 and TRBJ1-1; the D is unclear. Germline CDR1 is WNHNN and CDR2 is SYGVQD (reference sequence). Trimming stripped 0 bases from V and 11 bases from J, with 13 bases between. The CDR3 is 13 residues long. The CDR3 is CASSESSAPGAFF. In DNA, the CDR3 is TGCGCCAGCAGTGAGTCCTCGGCACCTGGGGCTTTCTTT.

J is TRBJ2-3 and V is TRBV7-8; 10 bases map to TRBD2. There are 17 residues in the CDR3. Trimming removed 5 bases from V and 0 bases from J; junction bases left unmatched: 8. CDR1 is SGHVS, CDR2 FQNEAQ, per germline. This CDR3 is CASSPRRSGGSTDTQYF. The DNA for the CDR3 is TGTGCCAGCAGCCCCCGCCGTAGCGGGGGGAGCACAGATACGCAGTATTTT.

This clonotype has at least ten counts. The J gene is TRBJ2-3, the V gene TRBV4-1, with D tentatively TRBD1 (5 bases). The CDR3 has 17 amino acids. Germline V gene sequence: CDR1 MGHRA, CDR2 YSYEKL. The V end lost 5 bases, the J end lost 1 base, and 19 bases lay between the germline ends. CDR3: CASSIRSQGIGTDTQYF. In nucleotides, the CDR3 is TGCGCCAGCAGCATCAGAAGTCAGGGTATAGGCACAGATACGCAGTATTTT.